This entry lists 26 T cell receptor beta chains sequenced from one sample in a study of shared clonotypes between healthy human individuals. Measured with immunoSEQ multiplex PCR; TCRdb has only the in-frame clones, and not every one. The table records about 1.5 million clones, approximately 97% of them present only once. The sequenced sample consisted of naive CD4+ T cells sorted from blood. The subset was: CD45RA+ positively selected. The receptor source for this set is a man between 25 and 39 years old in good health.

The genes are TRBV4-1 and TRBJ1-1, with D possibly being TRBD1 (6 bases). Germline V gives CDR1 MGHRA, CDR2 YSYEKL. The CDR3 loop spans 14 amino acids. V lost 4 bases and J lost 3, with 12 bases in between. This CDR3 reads CASSLGQFDTEAFF. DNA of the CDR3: TGCGCCAGCAGCCTAGGACAGTTTGACACTGAAGCTTTCTTT.

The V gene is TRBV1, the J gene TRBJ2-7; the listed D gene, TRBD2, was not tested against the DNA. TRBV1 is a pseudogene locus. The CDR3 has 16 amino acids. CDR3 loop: CTSSQVPRRASYEQYF. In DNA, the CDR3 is TGCACCAGCAGCCAAGTTCCGCGGCGGGCCTCCTACGAGCAGTACTTC.

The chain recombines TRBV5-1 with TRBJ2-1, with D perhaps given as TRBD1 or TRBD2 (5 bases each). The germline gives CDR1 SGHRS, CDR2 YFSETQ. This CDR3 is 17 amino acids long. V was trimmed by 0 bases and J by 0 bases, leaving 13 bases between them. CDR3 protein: CASSLGGAFRSYNEQFF. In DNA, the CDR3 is TGCGCCAGCAGCTTGGGAGGGGCTTTCCGCTCCTACAATGAGCAGTTCTTC. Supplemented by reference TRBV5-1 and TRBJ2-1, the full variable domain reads KAGVTQTPRYLIKTRGQQVTLSCSPISGHRSVSWYQQTPGQGLQFLFEYFSETQRNKGNFPGRFSGRQFSNSRSEMNVSTLELGDSALYLCASSLGGAFRSYNEQFFGPGTRLTVL.

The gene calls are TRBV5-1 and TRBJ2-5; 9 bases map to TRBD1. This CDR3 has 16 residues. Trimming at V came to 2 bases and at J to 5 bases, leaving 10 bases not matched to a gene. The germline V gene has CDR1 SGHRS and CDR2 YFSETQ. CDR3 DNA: TGCGCCAGCAGCTTTCCAAGCCCCGGGACAGGGGAGACCCAGTACTTC. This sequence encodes CASSFPSPGTGETQYF.

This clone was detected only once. CDR3 sequence reads: CASSLVAGDVGELFF. The CDR3 nucleotides are TGTGCCAGCAGCTTAGTGGCAGGGGACGTCGGGGAGCTGTTTTTT. The rearrangement joins TRBV7-3 to TRBJ2-2, with a weak D call TRBD1 (6 bases). Germline V gene data show CDR1 as SGHTA and CDR2 as FQGTGA. Trimming shortened V by 2 bases and J by 7 bases, and 14 bases separated the two germline ends. There are 15 residues in the CDR3.

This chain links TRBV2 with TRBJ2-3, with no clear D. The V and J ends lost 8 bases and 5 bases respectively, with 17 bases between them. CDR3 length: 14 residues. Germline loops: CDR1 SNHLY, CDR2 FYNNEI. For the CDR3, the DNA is TGTGCCAGCCGCGAAACGTTTCTGAAAGATACGCAGTATTTT. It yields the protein CASRETFLKDTQYF.

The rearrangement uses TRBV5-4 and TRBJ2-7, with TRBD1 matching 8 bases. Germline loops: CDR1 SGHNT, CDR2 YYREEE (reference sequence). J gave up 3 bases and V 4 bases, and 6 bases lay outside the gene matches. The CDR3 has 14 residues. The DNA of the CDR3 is TGTGCCAGCAGCAACTCTGGACAGGGCTACGAGCAGTACTTC. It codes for CASSNSGQGYEQYF.

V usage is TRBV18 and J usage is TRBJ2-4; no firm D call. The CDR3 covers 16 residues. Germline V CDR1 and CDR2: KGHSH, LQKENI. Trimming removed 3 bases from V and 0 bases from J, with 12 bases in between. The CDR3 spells CASSPSQSLAKNIQYF. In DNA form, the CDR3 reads TGTGCCAGCTCACCGAGCCAGTCCCTAGCCAAAAACATTCAGTACTTC.

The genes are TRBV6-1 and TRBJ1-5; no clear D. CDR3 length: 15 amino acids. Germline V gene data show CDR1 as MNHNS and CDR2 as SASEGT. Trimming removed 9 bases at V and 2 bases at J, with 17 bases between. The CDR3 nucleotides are TGTGCCAGGACCGGACGGCCGCAGGGCAATCAGCCCCAGCATTTT. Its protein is CARTGRPQGNQPQHF.

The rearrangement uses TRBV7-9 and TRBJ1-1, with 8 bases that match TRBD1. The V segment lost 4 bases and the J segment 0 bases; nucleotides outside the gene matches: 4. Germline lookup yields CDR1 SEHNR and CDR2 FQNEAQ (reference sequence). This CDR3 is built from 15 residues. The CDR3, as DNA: TGTGCCAGCAGCTATGGACAGGGCATGAACACTGAAGCTTTCTTT. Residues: CASSYGQGMNTEAFF.

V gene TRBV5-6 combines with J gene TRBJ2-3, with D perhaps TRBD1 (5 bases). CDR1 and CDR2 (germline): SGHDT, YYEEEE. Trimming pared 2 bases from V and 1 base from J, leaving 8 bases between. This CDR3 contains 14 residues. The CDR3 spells CASSLRQRTDTQYF. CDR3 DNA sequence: TGTGCCAGCAGCTTACGACAGCGCACAGATACGCAGTATTTT.

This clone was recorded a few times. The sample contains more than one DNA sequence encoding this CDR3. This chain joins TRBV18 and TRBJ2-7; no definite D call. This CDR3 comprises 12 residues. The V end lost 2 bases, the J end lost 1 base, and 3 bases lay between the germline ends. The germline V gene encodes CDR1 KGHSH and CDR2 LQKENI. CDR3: CASSPVSYEQYF. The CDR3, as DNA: TGTGCCAGCTCACCAGTATCCTACGAGCAGTACTTC.

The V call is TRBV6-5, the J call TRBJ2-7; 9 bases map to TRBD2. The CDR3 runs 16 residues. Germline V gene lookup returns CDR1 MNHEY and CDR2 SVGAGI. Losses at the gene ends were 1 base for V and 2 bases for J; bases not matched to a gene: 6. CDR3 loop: CASSYWSSGVTYEQYF. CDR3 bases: TGTGCCAGCAGTTACTGGTCTAGCGGGGTAACCTACGAGCAGTACTTC.

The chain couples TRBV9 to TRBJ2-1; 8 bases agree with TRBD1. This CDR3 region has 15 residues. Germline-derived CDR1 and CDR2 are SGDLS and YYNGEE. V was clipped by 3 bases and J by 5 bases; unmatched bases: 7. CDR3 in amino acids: CASSARTGQNNEQFF. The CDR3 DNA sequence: TGTGCCAGCAGCGCTAGGACAGGGCAGAACAATGAGCAGTTCTTC. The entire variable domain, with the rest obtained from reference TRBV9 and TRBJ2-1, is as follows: DSGVTQTPKHLITATGQRVTLRCSPRSGDLSVYWYQQSLDQGLQFLIQYYNGEERAKGNILERFSAQQFPDLHSELNLSSLELGDSALYFCASSARTGQNNEQFFGPGTRLTVL.

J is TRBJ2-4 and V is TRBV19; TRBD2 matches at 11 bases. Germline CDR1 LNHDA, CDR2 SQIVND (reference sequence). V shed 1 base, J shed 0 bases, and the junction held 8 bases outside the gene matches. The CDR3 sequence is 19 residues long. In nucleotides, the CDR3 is TGTGCCAGTAGTATAGGGAGACTAGCGGGAAGACTAGCCAAAAACATTCAGTACTTC. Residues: CASSIGRLAGRLAKNIQYF.

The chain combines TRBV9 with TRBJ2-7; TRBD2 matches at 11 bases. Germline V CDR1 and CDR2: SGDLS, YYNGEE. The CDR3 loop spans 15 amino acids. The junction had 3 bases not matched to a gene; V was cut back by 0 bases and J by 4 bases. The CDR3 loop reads CASSVATSGTYEQYF. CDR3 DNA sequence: TGTGCCAGCAGCGTAGCGACTAGCGGGACGTACGAGCAGTACTTC.

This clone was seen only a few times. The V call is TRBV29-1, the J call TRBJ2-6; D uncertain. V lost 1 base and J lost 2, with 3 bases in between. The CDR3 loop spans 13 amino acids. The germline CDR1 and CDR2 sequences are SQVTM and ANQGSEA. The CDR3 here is CSVEGTGANVLTF. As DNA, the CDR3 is TGCAGCGTTGAAGGGACTGGGGCCAACGTCCTGACTTTC.

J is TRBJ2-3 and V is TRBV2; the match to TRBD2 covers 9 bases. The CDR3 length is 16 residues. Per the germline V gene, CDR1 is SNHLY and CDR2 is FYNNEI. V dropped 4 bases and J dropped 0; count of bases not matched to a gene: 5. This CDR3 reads CASSVGLASSTDTQYF. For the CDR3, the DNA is TGTGCCAGCAGTGTAGGACTAGCGAGCAGCACAGATACGCAGTATTTT.

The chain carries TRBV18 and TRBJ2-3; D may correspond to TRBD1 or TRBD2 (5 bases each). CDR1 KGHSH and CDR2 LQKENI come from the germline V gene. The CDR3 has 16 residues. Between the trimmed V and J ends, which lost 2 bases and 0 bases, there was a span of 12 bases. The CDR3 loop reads CASSPARGSSTDTQYF. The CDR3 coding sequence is TGTGCCAGCTCACCAGCACGGGGCTCTAGCACAGATACGCAGTATTTT.

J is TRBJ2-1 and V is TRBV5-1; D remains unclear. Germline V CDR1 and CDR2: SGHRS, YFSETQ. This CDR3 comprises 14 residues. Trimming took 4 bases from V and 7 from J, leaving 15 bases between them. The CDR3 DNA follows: TGCGCCAGCAGCCTCGAAGGTGCTGGAAATGAGCAGTTCTTC. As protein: CASSLEGAGNEQFF.

The chain's CDR3 is CASSEQPNTEAFF. In nucleotides, the CDR3 is TGTGCCAGCAGTGAACAGCCCAACACTGAAGCTTTCTTT. This chain links TRBV6-1 with TRBJ1-1; D unresolved. The CDR3 extends over 13 amino acids. The V gene's germline CDR1 is MNHNS and CDR2 SASEGT. Trimming took 2 bases from V and 2 from J, leaving 6 bases between them.

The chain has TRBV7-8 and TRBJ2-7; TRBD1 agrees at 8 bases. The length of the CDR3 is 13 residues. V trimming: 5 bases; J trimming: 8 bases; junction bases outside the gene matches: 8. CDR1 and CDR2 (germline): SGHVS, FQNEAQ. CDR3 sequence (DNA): TGTGCCAGCAGCATCGGACAGGGTCTCAAGCAGTACTTC. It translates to CASSIGQGLKQYF.

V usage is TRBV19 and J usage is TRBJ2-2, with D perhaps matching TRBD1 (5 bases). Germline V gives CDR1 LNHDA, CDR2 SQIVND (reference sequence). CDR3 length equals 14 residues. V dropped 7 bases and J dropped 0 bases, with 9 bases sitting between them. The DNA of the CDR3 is TGTGCCAGTAAATGGGGCGCGAACACCGGGGAGCTGTTTTTT. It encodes CASKWGANTGELFF.

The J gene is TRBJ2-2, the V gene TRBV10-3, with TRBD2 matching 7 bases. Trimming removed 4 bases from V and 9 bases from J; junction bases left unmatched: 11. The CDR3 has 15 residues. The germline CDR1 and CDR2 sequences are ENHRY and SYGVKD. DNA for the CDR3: TGTGCCATCAGTGCGTTACTAGCGAACGGGAGGGAGCTGTTTTTT. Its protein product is CAISALLANGRELFF.

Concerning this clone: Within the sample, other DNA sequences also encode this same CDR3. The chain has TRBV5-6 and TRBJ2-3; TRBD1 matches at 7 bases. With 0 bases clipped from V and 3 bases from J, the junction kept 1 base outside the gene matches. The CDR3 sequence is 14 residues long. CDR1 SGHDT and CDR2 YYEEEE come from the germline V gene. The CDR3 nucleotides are TGTGCCAGCAGCTTGGTACAGGGGACAGATACGCAGTATTTT. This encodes CASSLVQGTDTQYF.

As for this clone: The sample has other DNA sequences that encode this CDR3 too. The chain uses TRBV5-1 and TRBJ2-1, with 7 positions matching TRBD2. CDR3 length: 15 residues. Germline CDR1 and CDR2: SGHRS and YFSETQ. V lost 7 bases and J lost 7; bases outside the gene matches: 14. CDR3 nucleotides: TGCGCCAGCTCCCCCCTGGCGGGAGTGGGAAATGAGCAGTTCTTC. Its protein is CASSPLAGVGNEQFF.